This is a list of T cell receptor beta chains from one sample in a study of blood T cell repertoires in COVID-19. TCRdb's copy holds only in-frame clones and misses some; the assay was immunoSEQ multiplex PCR. The sample has tens of thousands of clones; roughly two thirds are singletons. The sequencing sample was made of PBMCs or T cells enriched from blood (not recorded which). The receptors come from a woman aged 55-70 years who had been exposed to COVID-19. Each CDR3 is given with its conserved first and last residue. The D gene is left open where the match is weak. Rows may omit the clone size; those that give it use once, few, many or a size class.

few,TRBV2,TRBJ1-1,-,CASSEEQGGVNTEAFF,TGTGCCAGCAGTGAAGAGCAGGGAGGGGTGAACACTGAAGCTTTCTTT
-,TRBV14,TRBJ2-3,TRBD2,CASSQESSGSSDTQYF,TGTGCCAGCAGCCAAGAGAGTAGCGGGAGTTCAGATACGCAGTATTTT
once,TRBV6-1,TRBJ1-2,-,CASSERVSGYTF,TGTGCCAGCAGTGAGAGGGTTAGTGGCTACACCTTC
few,TRBV18,TRBJ1-2,-,CASSPGANYGYTF,TGTGCCAGCTCACCCGGAGCTAACTATGGCTACACCTTC
many,TRBV9,TRBJ2-3,TRBD2,CASTYSGYSTDTQYF,TGTGCCAGCACCTATAGCGGGTATAGCACAGATACGCAGTATTTT
-,TRBV18,TRBJ2-7,-,CASSMRQTYEQYF,TGTGCCAGCTCAATGCGACAGACTTACGAGCAGTACTTC
-,TRBV29-1,TRBJ1-5,-,CSAGSGNQPQHF,TGCAGCGCCGGGTCCGGCAATCAGCCCCAGCATTTT
-,TRBV29-1,TRBJ1-1,-,CSVYDRGRGNTEAFF,TGCAGCGTTTATGACCGCGGCCGGGGTAACACTGAAGCTTTCTTT
-,TRBV4-1,TRBJ1-6,-,CASSQVQDIRTLHF,TGCGCCAGCAGCCAAGTACAGGACATTCGCACCCTCCACTTT
-,TRBV5-4,TRBJ2-6,TRBD2,CASSLGTRVSGANVLTF,TGTGCCAGCAGCCTGGGGACTAGGGTATCTGGGGCCAACGTCCTGACTTTC
-,TRBV30,TRBJ2-7,-,CAWADSYEQYF,TGTGCCTGGGCAGACTCCTACGAGCAGTACTTC
-,TRBV28,TRBJ1-5,-,CASSFGGVGNQPQHF,TGTGCCAGCAGTTTTGGGGGGGTCGGCAATCAGCCCCAGCATTTT
-,TRBV2,TRBJ1-1,TRBD1,CATLEGAPTEAFF,TGTGCCACCCTCGAGGGGGCCCCAACTGAAGCTTTCTTT
-,TRBV12-3/TRBV12-4,TRBJ1-4,-,CASSLVREKLFF,TGTGCCAGCAGTTTAGTCCGTGAAAAACTGTTTTTT
-,TRBV11-3,TRBJ2-3,TRBD2,CASSLGEPFGTSETNTQYF,TGTGCCAGCAGCTTGGGAGAACCCTTCGGGACTAGCGAGACGAATACGCAGTATTTT
-,TRBV9,TRBJ2-1,-,CASSVVEIDYRGYYNEQFF,TGTGCCAGCAGCGTAGTAGAAATCGACTACAGAGGGTACTACAATGAGCAGTTCTTC
-,TRBV4-3,TRBJ1-2,-,CASSQTTGQTKYGYTF,TGCGCCAGCAGCCAGACCACTGGACAGACTAAATATGGCTACACCTTC
-,TRBV19,TRBJ2-7,-,CASSDLTKTYEQYF,TGTGCCAGTAGTGACCTTACTAAAACCTACGAGCAGTACTTC
-,TRBV2,TRBJ2-5,TRBD1,CASTGGGETQYF,TGTGCCAGTACAGGGGGCGGGGAGACCCAGTACTTC
-,TRBV5-1,TRBJ1-3,TRBD1,CASSLAGTVYGNTIYF,TGCGCCAGCAGCTTGGCGGGGACAGTGTACGGAAACACCATATATTTT
-,TRBV19,TRBJ2-1,-,CASTGKRGAQFF,TGTGCCTCAACAGGGAAGCGGGGCGCGCAGTTCTTC
-,TRBV20-1,TRBJ1-2,-,CSARTNYGYTF,TGCAGTGCTCGGACAAATTATGGCTACACCTTC
-,TRBV3-1/TRBV3-2,TRBJ2-7,TRBD2,CASSGRTPSGSMNYEQYF,TGTGCCAGCAGCGGACGAACCCCTAGCGGGAGTATGAACTACGAGCAGTACTTC
-,TRBV27,TRBJ2-7,TRBD1,CASSPGQKIYEQYF,TGTGCCAGCAGTCCGGGACAGAAAATCTACGAGCAGTACTTC
-,TRBV10-2,TRBJ2-7,TRBD1,CASRPPGTGDEQYF,TGCGCCAGCAGGCCACCCGGGACAGGGGACGAGCAGTACTTC
-,TRBV6-1,TRBJ2-7,-,CASSDLGQGAVEQYF,TGTGCCAGCAGTGACCTGGGACAAGGTGCGGTCGAGCAGTACTTC
-,TRBV4-1,TRBJ2-1,TRBD2,CASSQDRGEGRDNEQFF,TGCGCCAGCAGCCAAGATCGCGGGGAGGGCCGGGACAATGAGCAGTTCTTC
-,TRBV5-1,TRBJ1-1,TRBD1,CASSLSGTDITEAFF,TGCGCCAGCAGCTTGTCCGGGACAGATATCACTGAAGCTTTCTTT
-,TRBV7-2,TRBJ1-1,-,CASSLGGAGATEAFF,TGTGCCAGCAGCTTAGGGGGCGCAGGGGCCACTGAAGCTTTCTTT
-,TRBV7-2,TRBJ1-1,-,CASSRREGKVGTEAFF,TGTGCCAGCAGCCGGCGGGAGGGGAAGGTGGGCACTGAAGCTTTCTTT
-,TRBV5-1,TRBJ2-2,-,CASRRFLVGELFF,TGCGCCAGCAGGCGGTTCTTAGTCGGGGAGCTGTTTTTT
-,TRBV30,TRBJ1-2,-,CAWRTGAKAGYTF,TGTGCCTGGAGAACAGGAGCGAAGGCTGGCTACACCTTC
few,TRBV4-1,TRBJ1-2,-,CASAQDNNYGYTF,TGCGCCAGCGCCCAGGACAACAACTATGGCTACACCTTC
-,TRBV5-1,TRBJ2-1,TRBD2,CASSLTTASGRDEQFF,TGCGCCAGCAGCTTAACAACCGCTAGCGGGAGAGATGAGCAGTTCTTC
-,TRBV30,TRBJ2-7,-,CAWSGSVLYEQYF,TGTGCCTGGAGCGGGAGTGTCCTCTACGAGCAGTACTTC
-,TRBV5-1,TRBJ1-2,-,CASSLVGGGYTF,TGCGCCAGCAGCTTGGTCGGAGGCGGCTACACCTTC
-,TRBV19,TRBJ1-1,-,CASSIQNTEAFF,TGTGCCAGTAGTATCCAGAACACTGAAGCTTTCTTT
-,TRBV7-6,TRBJ1-3,-,CASSPTVGSGNTIYF,TGTGCCAGCAGCCCTACGGTTGGCTCTGGAAACACCATATATTTT
-,TRBV30,TRBJ2-5,-,CAVRGYQGTQETQYF,TGTGCCGTCCGTGGGTATCAGGGGACCCAAGAGACCCAGTACTTC
-,TRBV28,TRBJ2-7,-,CASSRRQGGYEQYF,TGTGCCAGCAGTAGGCGACAGGGAGGCTACGAGCAGTACTTC
-,TRBV4-2,TRBJ1-4,TRBD1,CASSQEGTGDEKLFF,TGTGCCAGCAGCCAAGAAGGGACAGGGGATGAAAAACTGTTTTTT
-,TRBV19,TRBJ2-2,-,CASSITRGSGELFF,TGTGCCAGTAGTATAACACGGGGTTCCGGGGAGCTGTTTTTT
-,TRBV20-1,TRBJ2-1,-,CSAIDSLRDEQFF,TGCAGTGCTATTGATTCCCTCCGGGATGAGCAGTTCTTC
-,TRBV11-2,TRBJ1-3,-,CASSLTQGGGNTIYF,TGTGCCAGCAGCTTAACACAAGGGGGAGGAAACACCATATATTTT
-,TRBV28,TRBJ1-1,-,CASSLSGGTEAFF,TGTGCCAGCAGTTTATCAGGTGGCACTGAAGCTTTCTTT
once,TRBV5-1,TRBJ2-2,-,CASSLGLGGAANTGELFF,TGCGCCAGCAGCTTGGGGTTAGGGGGTGCTGCGAACACCGGGGAGCTGTTTTTT
-,TRBV3-1/TRBV3-2,TRBJ1-5,-,CASSSAGAYNQPQHF,TGTGCCAGCAGCTCCGCAGGCGCATACAATCAGCCCCAGCATTTT
-,TRBV28,TRBJ2-3,TRBD1,CASRPGTGATDTQYF,TGTGCCAGCAGACCCGGGACAGGAGCCACAGATACGCAGTATTTT
few,TRBV5-1,TRBJ1-1,-,CASSLVPGNTEAFF,TGCGCCAGCAGCTTGGTTCCGGGGAACACTGAAGCTTTCTTT
-,TRBV24-1,TRBJ2-3,TRBD2,CATSETGGTDTQYF,TGTGCCACCAGTGAAACGGGAGGGACAGATACGCAGTATTTT
few,TRBV13,TRBJ1-1,-,CASSYRAGDPEAFF,TGTGCCAGCAGTTATAGAGCAGGGGACCCTGAAGCTTTCTTT
-,TRBV19,TRBJ1-1,-,CASSSRGTEAFF,TGTGCCAGTAGTAGTCGAGGCACTGAAGCTTTCTTT
few,TRBV15,TRBJ1-4,TRBD1,CATSTGDRVNEKLFF,TGTGCCACCAGCACGGGGGACAGGGTAAATGAAAAACTGTTTTTT
-,TRBV19,TRBJ1-2,-,CASSIAGGFVGYTF,TGTGCCAGTAGTATAGCGGGCGGGTTCGTCGGCTACACCTTC
-,TRBV6-1,TRBJ1-2,-,CASSEHRSYGYTF,TGTGCCAGCAGTGAGCACAGAAGCTATGGCTACACCTTC